This T cell receptor (beta chain) was captured by sequencing in a study of blood T cell repertoires in COVID-19. In the authors' methods: Nucleated cell number was recorded as an estimate derived from reference gene primer amplification. TCRdb keeps only in-frame clones here, not all; method: immunoSEQ multiplex PCR. That table is the source of V, J and clone size, and D and trimming were worked out from the DNA. The table has approximately 50,000 clones, about 86% seen once; the top ten hold about 2.9%. CDR1 and CDR2 from the germline V gene are MDHEN and SYDVKM. This CDR3 comprises 15 residues. Trimming cost V 5 bases and J 6 bases; bases outside gene matches: 12.

This chain links TRBV28 with TRBJ2-7, with 8 nucleotides matching TRBD2. Sequencing was carried out using peripheral blood. The sequence was obtained from an elderly woman with acute or convalescent COVID-19. The CDR3 DNA reads as TGTGCCAGCAGTAAGCTCCAGAGGACTAGCCCCGAGCAGTACTTC. The encoded protein is CASSKLQRTSPEQYF.